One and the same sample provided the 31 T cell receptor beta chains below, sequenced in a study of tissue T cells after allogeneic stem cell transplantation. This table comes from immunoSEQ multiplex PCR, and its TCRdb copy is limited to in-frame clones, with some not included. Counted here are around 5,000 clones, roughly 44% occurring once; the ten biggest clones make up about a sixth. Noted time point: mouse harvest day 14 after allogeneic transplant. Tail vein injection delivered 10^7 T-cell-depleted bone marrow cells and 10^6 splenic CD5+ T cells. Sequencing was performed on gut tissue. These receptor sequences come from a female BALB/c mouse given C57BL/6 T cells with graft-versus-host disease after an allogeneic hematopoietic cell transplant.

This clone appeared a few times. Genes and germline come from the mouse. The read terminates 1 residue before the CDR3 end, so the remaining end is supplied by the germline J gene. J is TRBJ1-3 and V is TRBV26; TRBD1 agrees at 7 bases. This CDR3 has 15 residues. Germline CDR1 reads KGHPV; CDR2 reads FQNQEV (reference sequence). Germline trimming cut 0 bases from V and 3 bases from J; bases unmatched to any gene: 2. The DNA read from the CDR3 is TGTGCCAGCAGTCTGTCGCAGGGGGGTGGAAATACGCTCTAT. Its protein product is CASSLSQGGGNTLY. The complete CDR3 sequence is CASSLSQGGGNTLYF. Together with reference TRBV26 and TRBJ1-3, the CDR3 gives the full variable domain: NSKVIQTPRYLVKGQGQKAKMRCIPEKGHPVVFWYQQNKNNEFKFLINFQNQEVLQQIDMTEKRFSAECPSNSPCSLEIQSSEAGDSALYLCASSLSQGGGNTLYFGEGSRLIVV.

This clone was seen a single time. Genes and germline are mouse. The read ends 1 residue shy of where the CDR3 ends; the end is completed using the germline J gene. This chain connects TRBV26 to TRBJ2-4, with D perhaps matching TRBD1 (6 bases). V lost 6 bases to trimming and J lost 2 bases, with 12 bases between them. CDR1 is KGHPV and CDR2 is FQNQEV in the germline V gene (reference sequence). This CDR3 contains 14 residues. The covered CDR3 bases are TGTGCCAGCAGGACCCGGGACAATCAAAACACCTTGTAC. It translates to CASRTRDNQNTLY. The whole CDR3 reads CASRTRDNQNTLYF.

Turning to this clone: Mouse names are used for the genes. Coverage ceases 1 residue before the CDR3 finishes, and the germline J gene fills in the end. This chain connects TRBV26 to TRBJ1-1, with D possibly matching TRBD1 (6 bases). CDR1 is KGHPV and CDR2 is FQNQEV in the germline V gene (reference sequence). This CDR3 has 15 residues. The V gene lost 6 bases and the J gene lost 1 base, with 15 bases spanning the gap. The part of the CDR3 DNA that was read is TGTGCCAGCAGGCCTACCGGGACAAAAAACACAGAAGTCTTC. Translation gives CASRPTGTKNTEVF. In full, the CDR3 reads CASRPTGTKNTEVFF.

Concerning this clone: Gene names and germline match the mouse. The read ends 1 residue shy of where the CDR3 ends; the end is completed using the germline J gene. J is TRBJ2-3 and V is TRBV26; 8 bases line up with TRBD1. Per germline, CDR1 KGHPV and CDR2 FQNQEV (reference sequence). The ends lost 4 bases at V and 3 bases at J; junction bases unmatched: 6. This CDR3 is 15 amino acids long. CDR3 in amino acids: CASSQGRGRAETLYF. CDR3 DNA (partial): TGTGCCAGCAGTCAAGGCAGGGGGCGAGCAGAAACGCTGTAT.

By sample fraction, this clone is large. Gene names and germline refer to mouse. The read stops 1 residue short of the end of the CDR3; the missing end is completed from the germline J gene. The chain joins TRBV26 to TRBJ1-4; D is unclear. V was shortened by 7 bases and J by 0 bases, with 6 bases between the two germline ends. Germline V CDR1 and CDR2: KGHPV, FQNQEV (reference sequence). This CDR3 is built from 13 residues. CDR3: CASTRISNERLFF. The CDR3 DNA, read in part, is TGTGCCAGCACGCGTATTTCCAACGAAAGATTATTT.

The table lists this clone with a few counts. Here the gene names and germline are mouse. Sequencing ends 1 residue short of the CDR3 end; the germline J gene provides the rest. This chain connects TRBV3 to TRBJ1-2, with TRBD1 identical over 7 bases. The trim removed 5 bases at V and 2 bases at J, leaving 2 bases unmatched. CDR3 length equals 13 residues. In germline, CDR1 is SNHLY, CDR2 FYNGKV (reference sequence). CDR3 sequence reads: CASSKQGNSDYTF. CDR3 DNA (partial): TGTGCCAGCAGCAAACAGGGGAACTCCGACTACACC.

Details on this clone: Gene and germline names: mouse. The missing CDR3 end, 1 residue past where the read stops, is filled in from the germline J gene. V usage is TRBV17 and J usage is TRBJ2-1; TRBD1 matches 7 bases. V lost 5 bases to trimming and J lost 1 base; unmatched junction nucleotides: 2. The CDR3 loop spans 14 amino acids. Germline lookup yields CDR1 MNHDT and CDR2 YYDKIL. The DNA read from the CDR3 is TGTGCTAGCAGTCAGGACAGGAACTATGCTGAGCAGTTC. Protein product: CASSQDRNYAEQF. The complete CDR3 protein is CASSQDRNYAEQFF.

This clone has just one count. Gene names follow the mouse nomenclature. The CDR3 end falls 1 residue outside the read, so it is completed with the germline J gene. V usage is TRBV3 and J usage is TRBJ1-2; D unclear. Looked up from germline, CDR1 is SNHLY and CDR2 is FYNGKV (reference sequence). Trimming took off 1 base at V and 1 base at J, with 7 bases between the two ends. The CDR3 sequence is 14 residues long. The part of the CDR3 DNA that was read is TGTGCCAGCAGCTTAGTACAAAAAAACTCCGACTACACC. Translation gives CASSLVQKNSDYT. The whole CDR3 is CASSLVQKNSDYTF.

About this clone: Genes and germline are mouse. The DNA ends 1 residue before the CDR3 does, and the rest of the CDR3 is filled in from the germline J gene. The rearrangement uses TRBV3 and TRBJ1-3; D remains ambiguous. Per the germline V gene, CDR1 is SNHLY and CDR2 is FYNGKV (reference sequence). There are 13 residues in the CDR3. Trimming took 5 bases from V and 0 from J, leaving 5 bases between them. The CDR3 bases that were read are TGTGCCAGCAGCCAGGATTCTGGAAATACGCTCTAT. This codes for CASSQDSGNTLY. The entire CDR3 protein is CASSQDSGNTLYF.

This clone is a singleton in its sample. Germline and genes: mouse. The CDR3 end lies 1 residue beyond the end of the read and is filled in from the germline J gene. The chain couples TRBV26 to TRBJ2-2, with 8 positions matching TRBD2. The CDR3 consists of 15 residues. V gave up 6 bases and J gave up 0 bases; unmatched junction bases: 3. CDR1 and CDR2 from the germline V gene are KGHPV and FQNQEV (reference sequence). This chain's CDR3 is CASRLGGANTGQLYF. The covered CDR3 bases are TGTGCCAGCAGGCTGGGGGGCGCAAACACCGGGCAGCTCTAC.

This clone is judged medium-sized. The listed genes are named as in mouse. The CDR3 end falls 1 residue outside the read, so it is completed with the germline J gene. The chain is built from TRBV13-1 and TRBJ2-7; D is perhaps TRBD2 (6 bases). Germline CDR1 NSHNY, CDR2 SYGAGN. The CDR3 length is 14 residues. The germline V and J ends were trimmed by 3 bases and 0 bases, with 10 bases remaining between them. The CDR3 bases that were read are TGTGCCAGCAGTGCCTACTGGGTCTCCTATGAACAGTAC. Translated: CASSAYWVSYEQY. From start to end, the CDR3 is CASSAYWVSYEQYF.

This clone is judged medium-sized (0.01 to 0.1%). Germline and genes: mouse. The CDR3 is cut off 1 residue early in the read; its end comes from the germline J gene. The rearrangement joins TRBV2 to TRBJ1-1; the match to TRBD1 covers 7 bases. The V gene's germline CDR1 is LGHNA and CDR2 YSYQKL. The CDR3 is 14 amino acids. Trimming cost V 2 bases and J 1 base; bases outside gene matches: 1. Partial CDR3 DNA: TGTGCCAGCAGCCAACAGGGGGGGAACACAGAAGTCTTC. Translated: CASSQQGGNTEVF. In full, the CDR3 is CASSQQGGNTEVFF. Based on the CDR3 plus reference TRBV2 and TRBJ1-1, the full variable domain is DPKIIQKPKYLVAVTGSEKILICEQYLGHNAMYWYRQSAKKPLEFMFSYSYQKLMDNQTASSRFQPQSSKKNHLDLQITALKPDDSATYFCASSQQGGNTEVFFGKGTRLTVV.

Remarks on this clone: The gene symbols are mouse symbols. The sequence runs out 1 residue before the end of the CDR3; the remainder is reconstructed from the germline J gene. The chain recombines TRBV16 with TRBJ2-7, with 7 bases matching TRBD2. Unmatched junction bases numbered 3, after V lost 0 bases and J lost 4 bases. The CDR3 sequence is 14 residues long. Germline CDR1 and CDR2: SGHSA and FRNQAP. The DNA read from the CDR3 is TGTGCAAGCAGCTTAGAAGGTGGGGGGTATGAACAGTAC. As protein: CASSLEGGGYEQY. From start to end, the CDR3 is CASSLEGGGYEQYF.

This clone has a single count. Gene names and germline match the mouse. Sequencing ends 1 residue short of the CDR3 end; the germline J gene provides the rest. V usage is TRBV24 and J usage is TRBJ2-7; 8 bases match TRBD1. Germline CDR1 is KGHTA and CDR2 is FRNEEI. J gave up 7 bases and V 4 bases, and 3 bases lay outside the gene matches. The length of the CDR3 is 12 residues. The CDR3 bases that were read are TGTGCCAGCAGTCCGACAGGGGAGGAACAGTAC. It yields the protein CASSPTGEEQY. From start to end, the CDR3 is CASSPTGEEQYF.

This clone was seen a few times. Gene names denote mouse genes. Partial CDR3 DNA: TGTGCCAGCAGTCCCGGGACAGGGGGCCGGGGTAATTCGCCCCTCTAC. As protein: CASSPGTGGRGNSPLY. The complete CDR3 sequence is CASSPGTGGRGNSPLYF. This rearrangement joins TRBV4 to TRBJ1-6, with 12 positions matching TRBD1. The read comes to an end 1 residue before the CDR3 does, leaving the germline J gene to fill in the end. TRBJ1-6 is marked as an open reading frame, function uncertain. J was trimmed by 6 bases and V by 6 bases; bases with no gene match: 9. CDR3 length: 17 residues. CDR1 is LGHDT, CDR2 YNNKQL, per germline (reference sequence).

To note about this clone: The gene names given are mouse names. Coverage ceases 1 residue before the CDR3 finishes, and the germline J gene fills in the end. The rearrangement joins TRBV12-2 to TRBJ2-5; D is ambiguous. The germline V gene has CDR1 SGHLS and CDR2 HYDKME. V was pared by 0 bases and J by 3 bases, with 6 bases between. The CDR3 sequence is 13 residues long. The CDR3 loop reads CASSLAVQDTQYF. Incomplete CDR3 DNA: TGTGCCAGCTCTCTCGCGGTTCAAGACACCCAGTAC.

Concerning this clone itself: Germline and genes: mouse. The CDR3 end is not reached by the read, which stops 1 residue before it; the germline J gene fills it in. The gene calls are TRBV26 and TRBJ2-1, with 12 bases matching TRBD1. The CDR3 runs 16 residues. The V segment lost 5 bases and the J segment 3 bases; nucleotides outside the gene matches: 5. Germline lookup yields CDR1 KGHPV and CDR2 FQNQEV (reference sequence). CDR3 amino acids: CASSIPGQGAYAEQFF. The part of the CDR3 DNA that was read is TGTGCCAGCAGTATTCCGGGACAGGGGGCCTATGCTGAGCAGTTC.

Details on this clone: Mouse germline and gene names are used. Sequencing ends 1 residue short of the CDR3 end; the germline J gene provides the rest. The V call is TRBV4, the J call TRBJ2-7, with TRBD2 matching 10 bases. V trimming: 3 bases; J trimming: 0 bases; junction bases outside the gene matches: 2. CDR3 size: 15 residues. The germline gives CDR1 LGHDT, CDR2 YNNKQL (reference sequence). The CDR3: CASSYWGGASYEQYF. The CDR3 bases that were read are TGTGCCAGCAGCTACTGGGGGGGCGCCTCCTATGAACAGTAC.

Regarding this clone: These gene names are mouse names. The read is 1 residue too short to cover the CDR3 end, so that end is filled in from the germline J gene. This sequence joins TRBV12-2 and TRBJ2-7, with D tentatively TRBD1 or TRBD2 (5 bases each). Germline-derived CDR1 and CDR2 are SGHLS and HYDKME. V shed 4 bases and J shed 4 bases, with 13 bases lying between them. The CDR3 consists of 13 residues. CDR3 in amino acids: CASSTSGVYEQYF. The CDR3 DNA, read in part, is TGTGCCAGCTCCACCTCGGGGGTTTATGAACAGTAC.

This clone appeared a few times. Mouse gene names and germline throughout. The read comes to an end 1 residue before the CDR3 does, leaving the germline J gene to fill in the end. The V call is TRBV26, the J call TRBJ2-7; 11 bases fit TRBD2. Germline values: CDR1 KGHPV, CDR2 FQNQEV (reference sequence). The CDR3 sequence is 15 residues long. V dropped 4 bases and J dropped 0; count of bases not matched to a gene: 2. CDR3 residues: CASSPGLGDSYEQYF. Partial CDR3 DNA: TGTGCCAGCAGTCCGGGACTGGGGGACTCCTATGAACAGTAC.

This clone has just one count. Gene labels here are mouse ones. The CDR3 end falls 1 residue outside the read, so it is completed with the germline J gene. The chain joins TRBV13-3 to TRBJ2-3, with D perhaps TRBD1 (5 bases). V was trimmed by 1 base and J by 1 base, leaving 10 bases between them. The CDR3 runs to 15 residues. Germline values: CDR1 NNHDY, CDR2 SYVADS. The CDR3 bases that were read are TGTGCCAGCAGTGATAGCAGGGAAGGTGCAGAAACGCTGTAT. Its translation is CASSDSREGAETLY. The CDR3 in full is CASSDSREGAETLYF.

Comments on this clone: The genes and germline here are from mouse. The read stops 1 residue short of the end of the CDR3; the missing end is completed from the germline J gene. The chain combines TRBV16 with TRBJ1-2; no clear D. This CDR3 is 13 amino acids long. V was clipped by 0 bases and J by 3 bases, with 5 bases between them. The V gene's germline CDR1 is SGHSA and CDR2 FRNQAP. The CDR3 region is CASSLDGDSDYTF. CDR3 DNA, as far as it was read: TGTGCAAGCAGCTTAGACGGGGACTCCGACTACACC.

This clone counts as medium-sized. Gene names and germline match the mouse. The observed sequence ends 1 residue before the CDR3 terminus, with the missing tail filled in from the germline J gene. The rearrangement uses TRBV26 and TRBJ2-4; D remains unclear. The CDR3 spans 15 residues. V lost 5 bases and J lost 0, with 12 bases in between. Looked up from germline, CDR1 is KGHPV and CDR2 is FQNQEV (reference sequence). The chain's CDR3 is CASSFLSGSQNTLYF. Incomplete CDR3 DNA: TGTGCCAGCAGTTTTCTCTCAGGTAGTCAAAACACCTTGTAC.

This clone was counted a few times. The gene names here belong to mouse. CDR3 loop: CASSSTGGAGEQFF. The sequenced part of the CDR3 DNA is TGTGCCAGCAGCTCGACTGGGGGGGCGGGTGAGCAGTTC. This chain uses TRBV3 with TRBJ2-1; TRBD2 agrees at 12 bases. The DNA ends 1 residue before the CDR3 does, and the rest of the CDR3 is filled in from the germline J gene. V was pared by 4 bases and J by 9 bases, with 4 bases of the junction left unmatched. There are 14 residues in the CDR3. Germline-derived CDR1 and CDR2 are SNHLY and FYNGKV (reference sequence).

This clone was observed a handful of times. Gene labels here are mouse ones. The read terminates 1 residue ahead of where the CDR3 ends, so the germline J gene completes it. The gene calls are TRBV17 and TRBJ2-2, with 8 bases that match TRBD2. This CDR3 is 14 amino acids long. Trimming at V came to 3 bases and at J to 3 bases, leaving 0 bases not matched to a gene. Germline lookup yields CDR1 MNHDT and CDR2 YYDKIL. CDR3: CASSRGGHTGQLYF. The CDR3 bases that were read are TGTGCTAGCAGTAGGGGGGGGCACACCGGGCAGCTCTAC.

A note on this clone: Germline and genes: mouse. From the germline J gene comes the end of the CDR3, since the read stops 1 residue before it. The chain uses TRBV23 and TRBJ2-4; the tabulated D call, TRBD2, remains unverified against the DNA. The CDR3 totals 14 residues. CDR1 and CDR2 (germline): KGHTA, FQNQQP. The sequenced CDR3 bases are TGCTCCAGCAGTCAAGACTGGGGTCAAAACACCTTGTAC. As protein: CSSSQDWGQNTLY. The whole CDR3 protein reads CSSSQDWGQNTLYF.

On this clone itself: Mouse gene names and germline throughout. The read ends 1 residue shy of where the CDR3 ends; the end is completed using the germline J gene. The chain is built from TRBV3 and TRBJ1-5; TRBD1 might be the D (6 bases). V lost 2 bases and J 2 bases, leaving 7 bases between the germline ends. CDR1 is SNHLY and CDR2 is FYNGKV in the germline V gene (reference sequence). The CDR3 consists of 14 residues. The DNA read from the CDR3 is TGTGCCAGCAGCTTACAGGGGTACAACCAGGCTCCGCTT. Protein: CASSLQGYNQAPL. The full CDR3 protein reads CASSLQGYNQAPLF.

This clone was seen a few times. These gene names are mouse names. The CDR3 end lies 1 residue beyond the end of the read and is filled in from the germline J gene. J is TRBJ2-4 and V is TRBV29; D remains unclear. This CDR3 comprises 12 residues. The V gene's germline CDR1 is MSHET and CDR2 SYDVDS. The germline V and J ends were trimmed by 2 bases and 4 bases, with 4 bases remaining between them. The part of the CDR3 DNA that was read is TGTGCTAGCAGTTTACAGGAAAACACCTTGTAC. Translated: CASSLQENTLY. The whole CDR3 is CASSLQENTLYF.

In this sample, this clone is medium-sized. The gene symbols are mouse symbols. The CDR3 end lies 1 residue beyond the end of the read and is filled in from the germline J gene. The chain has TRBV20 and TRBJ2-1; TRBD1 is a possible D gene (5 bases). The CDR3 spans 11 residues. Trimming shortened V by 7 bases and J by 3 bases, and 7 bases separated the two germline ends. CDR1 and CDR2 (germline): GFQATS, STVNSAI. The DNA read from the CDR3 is TGTGGTGGGACATCCTATGCTGAGCAGTTC. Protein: CGGTSYAEQF. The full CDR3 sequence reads CGGTSYAEQFF.

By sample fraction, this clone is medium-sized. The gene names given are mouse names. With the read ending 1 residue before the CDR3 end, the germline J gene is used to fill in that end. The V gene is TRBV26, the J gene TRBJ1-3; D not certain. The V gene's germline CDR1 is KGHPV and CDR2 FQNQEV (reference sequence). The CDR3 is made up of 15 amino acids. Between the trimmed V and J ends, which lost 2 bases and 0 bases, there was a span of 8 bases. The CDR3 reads CASSLTGNSGNTLYF. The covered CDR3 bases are TGTGCCAGCAGTCTGACGGGGAATTCTGGAAATACGCTCTAT.

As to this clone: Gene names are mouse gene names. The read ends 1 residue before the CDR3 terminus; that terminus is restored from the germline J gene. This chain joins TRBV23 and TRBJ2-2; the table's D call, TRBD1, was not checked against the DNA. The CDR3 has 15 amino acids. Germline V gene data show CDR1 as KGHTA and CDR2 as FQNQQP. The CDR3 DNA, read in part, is TGCTCCAGCAGTCCGGGACAGGGGGACACCGGGCAGCTCTAC. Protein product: CSSSPGQGDTGQLY. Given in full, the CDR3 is CSSSPGQGDTGQLYF.